The rows below give T cell receptor beta chains drawn from one sample of a study of T cells in Graves' hyperthyroidism and ophthalmopathy. TCRdb used MiXCR to reprocess the multiplex PCR reads, holding one entry per CDR3 protein. The sample yields 600,000 to 750,000 distinct CDR3 sequences, 15% to 20% seen once. What was sequenced was blood. The source of these receptors is a man aged 50 to 59 with Graves' hyperthyroidism. Both conserved end residues are part of each CDR3. D genes are given only for firm matches.

D	V	J	CDR3
-	TRBV7-8	TRBJ2-7	CASSPPADTYEQYF
-	TRBV7-8	TRBJ1-2	CASSLAKGVGYGYTF
-	TRBV6-1	TRBJ2-5	CATTPGSQETQYF
TRBD2	TRBV20-1	TRBJ2-2	CSARGLAGLNTGELFF
TRBD2	TRBV20-1	TRBJ2-7	CSAPPFLADYEQYF
-	TRBV28	TRBJ2-7	CASSLRENEQYF
TRBD1	TRBV12-3/TRBV12-4	TRBJ2-2	CATLGQGNTGELFF
-	TRBV25-1	TRBJ2-7	CASSEFWTQGNEQYF
-	TRBV6-5	TRBJ2-3	CASSYSTSLTDTQYF
-	TRBV28	TRBJ2-7	CASSLSALRGNEQYF